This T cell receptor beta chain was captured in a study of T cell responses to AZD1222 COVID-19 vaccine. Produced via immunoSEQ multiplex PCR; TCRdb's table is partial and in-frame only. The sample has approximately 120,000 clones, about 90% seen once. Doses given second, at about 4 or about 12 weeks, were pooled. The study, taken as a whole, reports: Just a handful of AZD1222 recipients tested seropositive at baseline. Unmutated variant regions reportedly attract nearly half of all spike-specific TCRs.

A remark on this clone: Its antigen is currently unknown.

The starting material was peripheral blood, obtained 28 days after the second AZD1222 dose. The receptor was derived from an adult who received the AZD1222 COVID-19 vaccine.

The CDR3 DNA is TGCGCCAGCAGCTCTGGACTAGCCAGAGAGCAGTACTTC. Amino acids: CASSSGLAREQYF. This rearrangement joins TRBV5-1 to TRBJ2-7; 8 bases agree with TRBD2. This CDR3 region has 13 residues. Per germline, CDR1 SGHRS and CDR2 YFSETQ. V shed 3 bases and J 7 bases; nucleotides not matched to a gene: 6. Filled out from reference TRBV5-1 and TRBJ2-7, the complete variable domain reads KAGVTQTPRYLIKTRGQQVTLSCSPISGHRSVSWYQQTPGQGLQFLFEYFSETQRNKGNFPGRFSGRQFSNSRSEMNVSTLELGDSALYLCASSSGLAREQYFGPGTRLTVT.